The 10 T cell receptor beta chains given below trace back to one sample, sequenced in a study of cytomegalovirus exposure and HLA in healthy donors. Profiling relied on immunoSEQ multiplex PCR, and the TCRdb table lists in-frame clones only, not all of them. The sample lists under 200,000 clones, roughly 80% occurring once. Sequenced: PBMCs. Receptor source: a man younger than 35 in good health and CMV-seropositive.

The V gene is TRBV11-3, the J gene TRBJ2-6, with TRBD1 matching 11 bases. With 6 bases clipped from V and 0 bases from J, the junction kept 10 bases outside the gene matches. CDR1 and CDR2 (germline): SGHNT, YENEEA. The length of the CDR3 is 19 residues. The CDR3 is CASSLGLGTGGSGANVLTF. Written as DNA, the CDR3 is TGTGCCAGCAGTCTCGGGCTTGGGACAGGGGGCTCTGGGGCCAACGTCCTGACTTTC.

The chain is built from TRBV2 and TRBJ1-2, with a tentative D call TRBD1 (6 bases). The V gene lost 7 bases and the J gene lost 0 bases, with 12 bases spanning the gap. There are 14 residues in the CDR3. Germline CDR1 SNHLY, CDR2 FYNNEI. The CDR3 coding sequence is TGTGCCAGCACTTGGCAGGGGACTAACTATGGCTACACCTTC. This encodes CASTWQGTNYGYTF. Drawing the rest from reference TRBV2 and TRBJ1-2, the complete variable domain is EPEVTQTPSHQVTQMGQEVILRCVPISNHLYFYWYRQILGQKVEFLVSFYNNEISEKSEIFDDQFSVERPDGSNFTLKIRSTKLEDSAMYFCASTWQGTNYGYTFGSGTRLTVV.

CDR3: CASSAGQSASTDTQYF. In DNA, the CDR3 is TGCGCCAGCAGCGCCGGACAGTCCGCTAGCACAGATACGCAGTATTTT. The chain couples TRBV5-1 to TRBJ2-3; D might be TRBD1 (6 bases). Germline loops: CDR1 SGHRS, CDR2 YFSETQ. The CDR3 has 16 amino acids. Trimming removed 4 bases from V and 0 bases from J, with 15 bases in between.

The chain carries TRBV27 and TRBJ1-1; weak D call: TRBD1 (6 bases). The CDR3 sequence is 15 residues long. V lost 7 bases and J lost 7, with 22 bases in between. The germline V gene encodes CDR1 MNHEY and CDR2 SMNVEV (reference sequence). For the CDR3, the DNA is TGTGCCAGCACCCCGCGAAGCAGGGGTAAGGTTGAAGCTTTCTTT. Its translation is CASTPRSRGKVEAFF.

The V call is TRBV5-1, the J call TRBJ2-7; possible D gene TRBD1, 5 bases. Trimming pared 4 bases from V and 2 bases from J, leaving 10 bases between. This CDR3 spans 13 amino acids. The germline gives CDR1 SGHRS, CDR2 YFSETQ. The CDR3 reads CASSTDRPYEQYF. In nucleotides, the CDR3 is TGCGCCAGCAGCACCGACAGACCCTACGAGCAGTACTTC.

The gene calls are TRBV18 and TRBJ2-1, with TRBD2 identical over 15 bases. The ends lost 4 bases at V and 7 bases at J; junction bases unmatched: 11. Germline-derived CDR1 and CDR2 are KGHSH and LQKENI. The CDR3 consists of 18 residues. In nucleotides, the CDR3 is TGTGCCAGCTCACGACCGGGACTAGCGGGAGGATTATTAAATGAGCAGTTCTTC. Protein: CASSRPGLAGGLLNEQFF.

J is TRBJ2-1 and V is TRBV28, with D perhaps TRBD2 (5 bases). Trimming removed 6 bases at V and 1 base at J, with 13 bases between. In germline, CDR1 is MDHEN, CDR2 SYDVKM. This CDR3 has 15 residues. The CDR3 DNA sequence: TGTGCCAGCAGGCAACTAGTTGGGTCCTACAATGAGCAGTTCTTC. Translation: CASRQLVGSYNEQFF.

The J gene is TRBJ2-1, the V gene TRBV15; D not resolved. V dropped 1 base and J dropped 3 bases, with 10 bases sitting between them. The CDR3 totals 15 residues. Germline CDR1 reads LNHNV; CDR2 reads YYDKDF (reference sequence). The CDR3 nucleotides read TGTGCCACCAGCAGAGGAGGAGCTGACTACAATGAGCAGTTCTTC. It is translated as CATSRGGADYNEQFF.

A note on this clone: The sample carries other DNA sequences with the same CDR3. The rearrangement uses TRBV27 and TRBJ1-2; possible D gene TRBD1, 6 bases. The CDR3 has 13 amino acids. The germline V gene encodes CDR1 MNHEY and CDR2 SMNVEV (reference sequence). Trimming took off 3 bases at V and 8 bases at J, with 13 bases between the two ends. In nucleotides, the CDR3 is TGTGCCAGCAGTTTGGGGGGGGCGGGCGGCTACACCTTC. Translated, it gives CASSLGGAGGYTF.

The rearrangement links TRBV23-1 to TRBJ1-2; D not certain. TRBV23-1 is filed as an ORF, its function uncertain. V shed 7 bases and J shed 8 bases, with 8 bases lying between them. This CDR3 spans 10 amino acids. The CDR3 bases are TGCGCCAGCATAACAGTGGGCTACACCTTC. Its translation is CASITVGYTF.